The 18 T cell receptor beta chains presented below share a single source sample, sequenced in a study of response to subunit inactivated influenza vaccine. One entry per CDR3 protein results from TCRdb running MiXCR on the RT-PCR reads. The table records about 500,000 distinct CDR3 sequences, more than 15% of them present only once. This specimen consisted of CD4+ T cells sorted from PBMCs, obtained less than 25 months after vaccination. These receptors were obtained from a man between 50 and 69 years old who received an inactivated influenza vaccine.

In this sample, this clonotype turned up a few times. This chain links TRBV11-2 with TRBJ2-1; TRBD2 might be the D (5 bases). Germline loops: CDR1 SGHAT, CDR2 FQNNGV. The V gene lost 7 bases and the J gene lost 3 bases, with 16 bases spanning the gap. CDR3 length: 15 residues. The CDR3 DNA follows: TGTGCCAGCACCCTTACAGCGGAGAACTACAATGAGCAGTTCTTC. It codes for CASTLTAENYNEQFF.

The genes are TRBV12-3 or TRBV12-4 and TRBJ1-1, with D hard to call. The V and J ends lost 5 bases and 0 bases respectively, with 13 bases between them. The CDR3 runs to 15 residues. CDR3: CASSVTGRMNTEAFF. For the CDR3, the DNA is TGTGCCAGCAGTGTGACGGGCAGGATGAACACTGAAGCTTTCTTT.

Written as DNA, the CDR3 is TGTGCCAGCAGCTCAGTAGGGGCGGATACGCAGTATTTT. Translated, it gives CASSSVGADTQYF. The chain carries TRBV7-9 and TRBJ2-3; TRBD1 is a possible D gene (5 bases). This CDR3 is 13 amino acids long. Germline V CDR1 and CDR2: SEHNR, FQNEAQ (reference sequence). The V end lost 4 bases, the J end lost 6 bases, and 11 bases lay between the germline ends.

The chain couples TRBV4-2 to TRBJ1-2; D perhaps matches TRBD1 (5 bases). The CDR3 sequence is 15 residues long. V was clipped by 2 bases and J by 8 bases, with 18 bases between them. Germline assignment: CDR1 LGHNA and CDR2 YNFKEQ. The DNA for the CDR3 is TGTGCCAGCAGCCAACAGGGCGCGGGTTTCTACGGCTACACCTTC. Amino acids: CASSQQGAGFYGYTF.

This clonotype has a handful of counts. The V gene is TRBV10-3, the J gene TRBJ2-7; D is possibly TRBD1 (5 bases). CDR3 length equals 12 residues. Trimming shortened V by 8 bases and J by 0 bases, and 8 bases separated the two germline ends. The germline gives CDR1 ENHRY, CDR2 SYGVKD. The CDR3 bases are TGTGCCATCTCGGACAACTCCTACGAGCAGTACTTC. This gives the protein CAISDNSYEQYF.

This clonotype was detected a few times. CDR3 nucleotide sequence: TGCAGCGTCAGAGCGGGTAACACAGATACGCAGTATTTT. This translates into CSVRAGNTDTQYF. This chain joins TRBV29-1 and TRBJ2-3, with a possible D match to TRBD2 (6 bases). The CDR3 sequence is 13 residues long. V lost 6 bases and J 2 bases, leaving 12 bases between the germline ends. Per germline, CDR1 SQVTM and CDR2 ANQGSEA.

In the case of this clonotype: An end of the junction does not agree with germline; a read error may underlie this. The chain couples TRBV7-2 to TRBJ2-4; the match to TRBD2 covers 11 bases. CDR1 and CDR2 (germline): SGHTA, FQGNSA. This CDR3 has 16 residues. The CDR3 nucleotides are TGTGCCAGCAGTTTAGATAGCGGGGGGGCCTTTAACATTCAGTACTTC. This gives the protein CASSLDSGGAFNIQYF.

A few counts support this clonotype. This sequence joins TRBV12-3 or TRBV12-4 and TRBJ1-1; D may be TRBD1 (6 bases). This CDR3 is built from 13 residues. V was trimmed by 7 bases and J by 1 base, leaving 10 bases between them. CDR3 loop: CASIDRRNTEAFF. CDR3 in DNA: TGTGCCAGCATTGACAGGAGGAACACTGAAGCTTTCTTT.

This sequence joins TRBV6-2 or TRBV6-3 and TRBJ1-5; the match to TRBD1 covers 8 bases. The CDR3 contains 13 residues. Trimming took 4 bases from V and 6 from J; bases not matched to a gene: 2. The germline V gene encodes CDR1 MNHEY and CDR2 SVGEGT. The CDR3, as DNA: TGTGCCAGCAGTTCAGGGGGCGTTCAGCCCCAGCATTTT. Its protein product is CASSSGGVQPQHF.

This clonotype was seen a handful of times. The J gene is TRBJ2-3, the V gene TRBV28; D remains unclear. This CDR3 spans 12 amino acids. The germline V and J ends were trimmed by 11 bases and 0 bases, with 9 bases remaining between them. Germline V CDR1 and CDR2: MDHEN, SYDVKM. The CDR3 spells CAVSTSTDTQYF. In DNA form, the CDR3 reads TGTGCCGTATCTACTAGCACAGATACGCAGTATTTT.

For this clonotype: Mismatch with germline at one junction end may stem from a read error. The rearrangement links TRBV12-3 or TRBV12-4 to TRBJ1-6; D is possibly TRBD1 (5 bases). The CDR3 has 15 amino acids. This chain's CDR3 is CARSLGAEYNSPLHF. CDR3 sequence (DNA): TGTGCCAGGAGTTTAGGGGCAGAATATAATTCACCCCTCCACTTT.

This clonotype was counted at least ten times. This chain connects TRBV5-1 to TRBJ1-3; D is unclear. Germline V gene data show CDR1 as SGHRS and CDR2 as YFSETQ. CDR3 size: 14 residues. Trimming pared 4 bases from V and 2 bases from J, leaving 10 bases between. The CDR3 DNA reads as TGCGCCAGCAGCCAAGGGATAACTGGAAACACCATATATTTT. Its translation is CASSQGITGNTIYF. Full variable domain (rest looked up from reference TRBV5-1 and TRBJ1-3): KAGVTQTPRYLIKTRGQQVTLSCSPISGHRSVSWYQQTPGQGLQFLFEYFSETQRNKGNFPGRFSGRQFSNSRSEMNVSTLELGDSALYLCASSQGITGNTIYFGEGSWLTVV.

This clonotype was seen only a few times. J is TRBJ1-5 and V is TRBV20-1; 9 bases fit TRBD1. The CDR3 totals 14 residues. Trimming at V came to 6 bases and at J to 3 bases, leaving 6 bases not matched to a gene. Germline lookup yields CDR1 DFQATT and CDR2 SNEGSKA (reference sequence). The DNA for the CDR3 is TGCAGTGCGCACAGGGGGCGGGTCAATCAGCCCCAGCATTTT. The encoded protein is CSAHRGRVNQPQHF.

There are many counts of this clonotype. The chain couples TRBV20-1 to TRBJ1-5, with a possible D match to TRBD1 (5 bases). The V end was cut by 1 base, the J end by 2 bases, with 18 bases between. Looked up from germline, CDR1 is DFQATT and CDR2 is SNEGSKA (reference sequence). CDR3 length: 17 amino acids. The CDR3: CSARVGQGRGGNQPQHF. The CDR3 DNA reads as TGCAGTGCTAGAGTTGGGCAGGGAAGGGGAGGCAATCAGCCCCAGCATTTT.

The V and J genes are TRBV6-5 and TRBJ2-1; TRBD2 is a possible D gene (5 bases). The germline V and J ends were trimmed by 2 bases and 8 bases, with 13 bases remaining between them. This CDR3 spans 14 amino acids. Per the germline V gene, CDR1 is MNHEY and CDR2 is SVGAGI. CDR3: CASSYHYREYEQFF. DNA of the CDR3: TGTGCCAGCAGTTACCACTATAGGGAGTATGAGCAGTTCTTC.

The chain's CDR3 is CATSDARTGREKLFF. The CDR3 nucleotides are TGTGCCACCAGTGACGCTCGGACAGGGCGTGAAAAACTGTTTTTT. The chain recombines TRBV24-1 with TRBJ1-4; 8 bases map to TRBD1. Germline V gene lookup returns CDR1 KGHDR and CDR2 SFDVKD. The CDR3 length is 15 residues. Trimming removed 4 bases from V and 7 bases from J; junction bases left unmatched: 7.

This clonotype was found a few times. The gene calls are TRBV11-2 and TRBJ2-7; the match to TRBD1 covers 7 bases. V was clipped by 0 bases and J by 3 bases; unmatched bases: 8. Germline V gene lookup returns CDR1 SGHAT and CDR2 FQNNGV. The CDR3 loop spans 16 amino acids. CDR3 DNA sequence: TGTGCCAGCAGCTTAGAGGCGAGGGGGCGTCTCTACGAGCAGTACTTC. Translation: CASSLEARGRLYEQYF.

This clonotype was counted many times. The rearrangement joins TRBV4-3 to TRBJ2-3, with D hard to call. This CDR3 has 15 residues. Germline CDR1 LGHNA, CDR2 YSLEER. Trimming cost V 0 bases and J 6 bases, with 13 bases left between them. The CDR3 loop is CASSQDGRPSDTQYF. DNA of the CDR3: TGCGCCAGCAGCCAAGATGGCCGACCCAGCGATACGCAGTATTTT.